The clone carrying this T cell receptor (beta chain) occurred a few times. This entry comes from a study of blood T cell repertoires in COVID-19. The protocol was immunoSEQ multiplex PCR, while the TCRdb copy is restricted to in-frame clones and leaves out a portion. The sample lists about 87,000 clones, approximately 85% occurring once. Deletions cut 3 bases from V and 5 bases from J, with 7 bases between. CDR1 is MNHEY, CDR2 SVGEGT, per germline. This CDR3 is built from 12 residues. The receptor was derived from a woman aged 80 or over with COVID-19, enrolled during active disease. The sequencing sample was made of peripheral blood. This chain uses TRBV6-2 or TRBV6-3 with TRBJ1-2; no clear D gene. The CDR3 region has the DNA TGTGCCAGCAGTTATGGCAGTTATGGCTACACCTTC. The encoded protein is CASSYGSYGYTF.